This TCR beta chain was recorded in a study of blood T cell repertoires in COVID-19. Study context: Acute-phase and convalescent COVID-19 samples originated in the United States, Italy and Spain. Sample material is recorded as cDNA or gDNA derived from T cells, B-cell-depleted T cells, or PBMCs.

Trimming shortened V by 3 bases and J by 4 bases, and 9 bases separated the two germline ends. The germline V gene encodes CDR1 PRHDT and CDR2 FYEKMQ (reference sequence). The CDR3 consists of 14 residues. Per the original methods: The assay estimated nucleated cells by amplifying reference gene primers. Assay used: immunoSEQ multiplex PCR; TCRdb lists only in-frame clones, some missing. Clone size and V and J calls were adopted from that table, with D and trimming inferred from the DNA. The sample comprises about 25,000 clones, approximately 86% of which are singletons, and about 1.8% rests with the top ten.

This TCR was recovered from an elderly man with active or convalescent COVID-19. The genes are TRBV13 and TRBJ2-2; D is unresolved. Sequenced input: peripheral blood. This CDR3 is CASSLARGTGELFF. The CDR3 coding sequence is TGTGCCAGCAGCTTGGCCCGTGGCACCGGGGAGCTGTTTTTT.